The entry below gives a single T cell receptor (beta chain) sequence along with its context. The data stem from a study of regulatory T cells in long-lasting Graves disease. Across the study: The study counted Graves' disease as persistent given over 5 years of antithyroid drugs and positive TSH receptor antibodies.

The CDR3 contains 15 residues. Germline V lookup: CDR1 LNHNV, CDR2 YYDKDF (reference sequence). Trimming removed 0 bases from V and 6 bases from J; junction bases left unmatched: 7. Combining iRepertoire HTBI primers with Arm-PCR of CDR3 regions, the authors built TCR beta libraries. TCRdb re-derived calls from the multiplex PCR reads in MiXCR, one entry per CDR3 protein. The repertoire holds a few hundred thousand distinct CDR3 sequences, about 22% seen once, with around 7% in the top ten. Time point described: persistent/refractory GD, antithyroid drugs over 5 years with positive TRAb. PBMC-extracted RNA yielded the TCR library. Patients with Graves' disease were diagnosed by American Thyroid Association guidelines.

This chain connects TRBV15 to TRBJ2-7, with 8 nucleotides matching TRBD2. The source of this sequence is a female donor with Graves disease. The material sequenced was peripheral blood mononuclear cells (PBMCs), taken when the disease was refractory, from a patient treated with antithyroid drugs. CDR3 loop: CATSRDQGLAGEQYF. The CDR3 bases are TGTGCCACCAGCAGAGATCAAGGACTAGCTGGCGAGCAGTACTTC.